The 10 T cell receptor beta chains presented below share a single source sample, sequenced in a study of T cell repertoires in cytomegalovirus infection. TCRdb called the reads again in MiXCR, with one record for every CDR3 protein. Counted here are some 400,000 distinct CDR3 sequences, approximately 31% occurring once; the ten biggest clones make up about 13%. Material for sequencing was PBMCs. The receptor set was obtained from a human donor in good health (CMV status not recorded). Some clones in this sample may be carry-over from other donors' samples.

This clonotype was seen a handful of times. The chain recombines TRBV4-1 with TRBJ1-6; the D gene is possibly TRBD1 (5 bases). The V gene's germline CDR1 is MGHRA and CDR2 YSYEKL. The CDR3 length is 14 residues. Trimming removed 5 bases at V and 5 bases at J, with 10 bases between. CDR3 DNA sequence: TGCGCCAGCAGCTTCGGGACCGATAATTCACCCCTCCACTTT. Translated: CASSFGTDNSPLHF.

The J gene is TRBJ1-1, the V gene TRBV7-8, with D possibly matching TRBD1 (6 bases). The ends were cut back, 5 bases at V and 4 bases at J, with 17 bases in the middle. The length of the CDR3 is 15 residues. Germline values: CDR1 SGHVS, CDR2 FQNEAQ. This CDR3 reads CASSPRRGGGTEAFF. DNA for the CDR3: TGTGCCAGCAGCCCCAGAAGGGGAGGGGGCACTGAAGCTTTCTTT.

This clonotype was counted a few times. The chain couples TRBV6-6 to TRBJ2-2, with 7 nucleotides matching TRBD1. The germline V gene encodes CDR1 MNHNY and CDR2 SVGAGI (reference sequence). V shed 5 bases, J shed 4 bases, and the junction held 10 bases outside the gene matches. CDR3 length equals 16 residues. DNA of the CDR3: TGTGCCAGCAGTGATGAGACAGGGCCCCCCACCGGGGAGCTGTTTTTT. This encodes CASSDETGPPTGELFF.

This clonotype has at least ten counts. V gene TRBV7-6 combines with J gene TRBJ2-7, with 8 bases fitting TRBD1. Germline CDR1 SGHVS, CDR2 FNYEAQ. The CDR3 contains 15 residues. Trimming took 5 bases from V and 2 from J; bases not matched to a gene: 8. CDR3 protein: CASSPRQGPTYEQYF. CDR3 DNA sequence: TGTGCCAGCAGCCCCCGACAGGGGCCAACCTACGAGCAGTACTTC. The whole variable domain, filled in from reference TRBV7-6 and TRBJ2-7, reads GAGVSQSPRYKVTKRGQDVALRCDPISGHVSLYWYRQALGQGPEFLTYFNYEAQQDKSGLPNDRFSAERPEGSISTLTIQRTEQRDSAMYRCASSPRQGPTYEQYFGPGTRLTVT.

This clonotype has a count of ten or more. CDR3 DNA sequence: TGTGCCAGCAGCTTAGAGTGGACAGGGAACACTGAAGCTTTCTTT. Its protein product is CASSLEWTGNTEAFF. The V and J genes are TRBV7-9 and TRBJ1-1; TRBD1 matches at 7 bases. The CDR3 is 15 amino acids. The V gene's germline CDR1 is SEHNR and CDR2 FQNEAQ (reference sequence). V shed 1 base, J shed 1 base, and the junction held 3 bases outside the gene matches.

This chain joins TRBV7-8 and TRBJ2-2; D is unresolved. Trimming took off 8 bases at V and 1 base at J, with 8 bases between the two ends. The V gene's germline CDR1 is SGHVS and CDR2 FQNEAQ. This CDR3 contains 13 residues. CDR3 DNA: TGTGCCAGCGGGATAATGAACACCGGGGAGCTGTTTTTT. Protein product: CASGIMNTGELFF.

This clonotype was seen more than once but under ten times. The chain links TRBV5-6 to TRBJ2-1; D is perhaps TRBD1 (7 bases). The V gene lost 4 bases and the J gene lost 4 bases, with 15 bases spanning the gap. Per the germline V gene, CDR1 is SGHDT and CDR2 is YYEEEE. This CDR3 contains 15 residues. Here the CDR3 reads CASSIEAGGYNEQFF. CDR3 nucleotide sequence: TGTGCCAGCAGCATAGAGGCAGGGGGGTACAATGAGCAGTTCTTC.

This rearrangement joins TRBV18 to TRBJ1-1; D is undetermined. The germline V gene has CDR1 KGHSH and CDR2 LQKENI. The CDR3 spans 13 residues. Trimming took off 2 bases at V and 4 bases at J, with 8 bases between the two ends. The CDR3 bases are TGTGCCAGCTCACCAAAGGCCGGCACTGAAGCTTTCTTT. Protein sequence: CASSPKAGTEAFF.

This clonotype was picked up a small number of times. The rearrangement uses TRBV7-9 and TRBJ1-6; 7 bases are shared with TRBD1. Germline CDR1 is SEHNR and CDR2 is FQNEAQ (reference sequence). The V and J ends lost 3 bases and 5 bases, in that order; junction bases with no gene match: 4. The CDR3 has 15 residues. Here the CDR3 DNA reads TGTGCCAGCAGCTTTGAGGACAGGAATAATTCACCCCTCCACTTT. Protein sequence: CASSFEDRNNSPLHF.

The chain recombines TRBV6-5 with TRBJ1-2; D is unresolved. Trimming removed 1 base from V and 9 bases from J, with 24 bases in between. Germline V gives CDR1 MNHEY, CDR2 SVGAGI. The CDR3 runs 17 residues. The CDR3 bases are TGTGCCAGCAGTTACTATTTGGGAGGGAGGAGGCGGGATTGCTACACCTTC. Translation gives CASSYYLGGRRRDCYTF.